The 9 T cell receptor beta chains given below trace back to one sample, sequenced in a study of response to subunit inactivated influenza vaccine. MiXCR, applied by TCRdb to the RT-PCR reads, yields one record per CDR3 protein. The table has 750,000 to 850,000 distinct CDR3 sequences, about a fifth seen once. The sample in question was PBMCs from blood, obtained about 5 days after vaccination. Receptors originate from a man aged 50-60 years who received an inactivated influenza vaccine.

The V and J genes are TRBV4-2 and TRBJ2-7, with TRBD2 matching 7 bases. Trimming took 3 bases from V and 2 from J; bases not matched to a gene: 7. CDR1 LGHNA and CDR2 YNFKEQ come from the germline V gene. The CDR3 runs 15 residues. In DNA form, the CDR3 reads TGTGCCAGCAGCCAGGTTCGGGAGGTTACCTACGAGCAGTACTTC. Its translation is CASSQVREVTYEQYF.

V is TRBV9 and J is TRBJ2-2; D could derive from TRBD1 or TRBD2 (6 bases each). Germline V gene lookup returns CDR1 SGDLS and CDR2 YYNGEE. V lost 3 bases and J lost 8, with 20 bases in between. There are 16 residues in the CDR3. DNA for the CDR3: TGTGCCAGCAGCGGAGGGGGACTGGCGGGAAGTGGGGAGCTGTTTTTT. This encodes CASSGGGLAGSGELFF.

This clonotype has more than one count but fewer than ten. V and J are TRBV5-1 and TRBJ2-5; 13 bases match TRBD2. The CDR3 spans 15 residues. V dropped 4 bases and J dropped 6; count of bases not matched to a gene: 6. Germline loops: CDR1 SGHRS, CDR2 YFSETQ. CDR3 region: CASSPWTSGGQTQYF. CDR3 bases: TGCGCCAGCAGCCCTTGGACTAGCGGGGGACAGACCCAGTACTTC.

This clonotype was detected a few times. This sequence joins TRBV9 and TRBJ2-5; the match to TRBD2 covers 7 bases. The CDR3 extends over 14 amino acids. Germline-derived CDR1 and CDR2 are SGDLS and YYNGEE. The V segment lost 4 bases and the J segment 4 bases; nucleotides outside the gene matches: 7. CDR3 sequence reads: CASSSRGGVETQYF. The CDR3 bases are TGTGCCAGCAGCTCCCGTGGGGGGGTAGAGACCCAGTACTTC.

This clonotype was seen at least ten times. DNA for the CDR3: TGCGCCAGCAGCTTGGGCAGGAGCACAGATACGCAGTATTTT. Protein sequence: CASSLGRSTDTQYF. The chain employs TRBV5-1 and TRBJ2-3; D is uncertain. Trimming cost V 0 bases and J 0 bases, with 5 bases left between them. The CDR3 has 14 residues. CDR1 and CDR2 (germline): SGHRS, YFSETQ.

The CDR3 is CAISSPTSGSSYEQYF. CDR3 DNA sequence: TGTGCCATCAGCTCCCCCACAAGCGGAAGCTCCTACGAGCAGTACTTC. The V gene is TRBV10-3, the J gene TRBJ2-7; TRBD2 might be the D (5 bases). Per germline, CDR1 ENHRY and CDR2 SYGVKD. CDR3 size: 16 residues. Trimming left V 6 bases short and J 0 bases short, with 18 bases between.

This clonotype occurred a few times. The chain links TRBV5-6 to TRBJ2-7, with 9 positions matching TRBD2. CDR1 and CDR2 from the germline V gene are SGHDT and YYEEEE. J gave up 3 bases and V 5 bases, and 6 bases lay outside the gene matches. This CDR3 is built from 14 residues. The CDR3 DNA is TGTGCCAGCAGATTTAGCGGGAGATTCTACGAGCAGTACTTC. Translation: CASRFSGRFYEQYF.

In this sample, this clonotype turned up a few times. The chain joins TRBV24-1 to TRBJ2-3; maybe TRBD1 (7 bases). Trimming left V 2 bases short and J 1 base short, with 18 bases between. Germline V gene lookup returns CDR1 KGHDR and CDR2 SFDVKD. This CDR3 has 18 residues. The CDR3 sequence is CATSDSRGVQARTDTQYF. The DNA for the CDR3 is TGTGCCACCAGTGATTCCAGGGGGGTCCAGGCCCGCACAGATACGCAGTATTTT.

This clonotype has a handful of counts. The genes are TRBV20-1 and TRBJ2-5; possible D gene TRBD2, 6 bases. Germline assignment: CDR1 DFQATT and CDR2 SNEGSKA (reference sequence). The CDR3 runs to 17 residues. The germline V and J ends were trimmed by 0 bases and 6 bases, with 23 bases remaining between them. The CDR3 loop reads CSARDKWLEGVRKTQYF. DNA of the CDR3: TGCAGTGCTAGAGACAAGTGGTTGGAGGGAGTAAGGAAGACCCAGTACTTC.